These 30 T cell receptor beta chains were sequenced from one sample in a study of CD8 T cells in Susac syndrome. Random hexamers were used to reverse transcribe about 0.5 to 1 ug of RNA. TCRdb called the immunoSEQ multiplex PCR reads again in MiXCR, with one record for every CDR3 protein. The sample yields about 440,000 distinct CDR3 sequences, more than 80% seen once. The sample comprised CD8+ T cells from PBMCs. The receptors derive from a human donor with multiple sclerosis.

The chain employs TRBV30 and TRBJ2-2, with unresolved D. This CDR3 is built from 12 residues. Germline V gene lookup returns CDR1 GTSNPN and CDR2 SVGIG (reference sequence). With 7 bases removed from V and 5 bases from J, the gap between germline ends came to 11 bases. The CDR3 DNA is TGTGCCTCAGAGTTAGGGACCGGGGAGCTGTTTTTT. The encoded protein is CASELGTGELFF.

The CDR3 spells CASSYSRGGSWYEQYF. In DNA, the CDR3 is TGTGCCAGCAGTTACTCGAGAGGGGGCAGTTGGTACGAGCAGTACTTC. V is TRBV6-5 and J is TRBJ2-7; TRBD1 aligns across 7 bases. Germline V lookup: CDR1 MNHEY, CDR2 SVGAGI. The CDR3 runs to 16 residues. V lost 0 bases and J lost 4; bases outside the gene matches: 9.

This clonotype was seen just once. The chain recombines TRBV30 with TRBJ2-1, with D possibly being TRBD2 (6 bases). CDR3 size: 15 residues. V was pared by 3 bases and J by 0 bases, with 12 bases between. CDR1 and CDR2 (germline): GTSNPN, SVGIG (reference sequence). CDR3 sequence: CAWSGGISSYNEQFF. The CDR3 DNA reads TGTGCCTGGAGCGGGGGTATCTCCTCCTACAATGAGCAGTTCTTC.

CDR3 nucleotides: TGCGCCAGCAGCCCAGACAGGGAAGAGCAGTTCTTC. Protein sequence: CASSPDREEQFF. This sequence joins TRBV4-1 and TRBJ2-1; 7 bases match TRBD1. Germline lookup yields CDR1 MGHRA and CDR2 YSYEKL. There are 12 residues in the CDR3. V was pared by 4 bases and J by 10 bases, with 4 bases of the junction left unmatched.

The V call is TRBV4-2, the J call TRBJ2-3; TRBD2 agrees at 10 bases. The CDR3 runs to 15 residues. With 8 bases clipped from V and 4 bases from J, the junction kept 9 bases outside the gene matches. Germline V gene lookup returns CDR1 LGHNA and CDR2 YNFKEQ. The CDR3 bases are TGTGCCAGCGCCGAAGCGGGAGGGGAACCAGATACGCAGTATTTT. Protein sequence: CASAEAGGEPDTQYF.

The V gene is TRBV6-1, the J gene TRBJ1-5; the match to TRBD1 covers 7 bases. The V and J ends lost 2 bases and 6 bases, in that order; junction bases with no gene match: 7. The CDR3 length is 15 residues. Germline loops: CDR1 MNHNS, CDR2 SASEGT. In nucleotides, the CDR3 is TGTGCCAGCAGTGAAAGTCGAGGGGGCGGTCAGCCCCAGCATTTT. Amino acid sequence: CASSESRGGGQPQHF.

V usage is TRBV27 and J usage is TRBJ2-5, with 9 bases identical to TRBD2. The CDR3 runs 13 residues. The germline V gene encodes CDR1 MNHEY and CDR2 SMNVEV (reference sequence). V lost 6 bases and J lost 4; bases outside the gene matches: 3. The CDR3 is CASSGTSIETQYF. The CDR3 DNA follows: TGTGCCAGCAGCGGGACTAGCATAGAGACCCAGTACTTC.

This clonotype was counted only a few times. This CDR3 reads CSVEPGGTSGYEQYF. The CDR3 DNA reads as TGCAGCGTTGAACCAGGGGGGACTAGCGGGTACGAGCAGTACTTC. This chain links TRBV29-1 with TRBJ2-7, with 12 bases aligning to TRBD2. Trimming removed 2 bases from V and 4 bases from J; junction bases left unmatched: 6. The CDR3 has 15 amino acids. CDR1 is SQVTM, CDR2 ANQGSEA, per germline.

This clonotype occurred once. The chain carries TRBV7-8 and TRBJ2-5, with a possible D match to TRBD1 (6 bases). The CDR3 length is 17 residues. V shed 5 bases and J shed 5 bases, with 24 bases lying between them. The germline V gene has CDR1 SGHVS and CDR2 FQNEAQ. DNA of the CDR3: TGTGCCAGCAGCCAAGGCGGAGGACAGCTCGTGAGGGAGACCCAGTACTTC. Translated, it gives CASSQGGGQLVRETQYF.

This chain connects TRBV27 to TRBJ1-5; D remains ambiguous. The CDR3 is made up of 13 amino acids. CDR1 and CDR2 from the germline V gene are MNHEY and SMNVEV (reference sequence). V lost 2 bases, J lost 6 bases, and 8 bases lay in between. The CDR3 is CASSLTSGQPQHF. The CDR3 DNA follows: TGTGCCAGCAGTTTAACATCAGGTCAGCCCCAGCATTTT.

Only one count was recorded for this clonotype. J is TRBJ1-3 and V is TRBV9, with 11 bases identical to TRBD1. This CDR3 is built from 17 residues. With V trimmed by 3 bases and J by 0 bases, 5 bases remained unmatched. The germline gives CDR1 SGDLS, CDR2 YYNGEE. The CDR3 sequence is CASSGPGQGASGNTIYF. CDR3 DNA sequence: TGTGCCAGCAGCGGCCCAGGACAGGGGGCCTCTGGAAACACCATATATTTT.

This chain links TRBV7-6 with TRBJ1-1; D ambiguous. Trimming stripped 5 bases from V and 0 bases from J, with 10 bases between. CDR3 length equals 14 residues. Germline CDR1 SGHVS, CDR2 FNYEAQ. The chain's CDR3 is CASSLHSMNTEAFF. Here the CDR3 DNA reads TGTGCCAGCAGCCTCCACAGCATGAACACTGAAGCTTTCTTT.

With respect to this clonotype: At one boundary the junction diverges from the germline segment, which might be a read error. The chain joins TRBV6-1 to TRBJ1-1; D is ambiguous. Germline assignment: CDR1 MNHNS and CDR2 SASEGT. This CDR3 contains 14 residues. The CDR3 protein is CASSETAMNTEALF. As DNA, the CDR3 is TGTGCCAGCAGTGAAACAGCTATGAACACTGAAGCTCTCTTT.

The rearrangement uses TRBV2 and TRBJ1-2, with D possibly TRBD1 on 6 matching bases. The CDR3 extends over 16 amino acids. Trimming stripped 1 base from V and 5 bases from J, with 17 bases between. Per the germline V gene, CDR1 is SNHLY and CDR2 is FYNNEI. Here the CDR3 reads CASSEGPPGGRYGYTF. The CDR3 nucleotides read TGTGCCAGCAGTGAAGGCCCGCCGGGGGGGCGGTATGGCTACACCTTC.

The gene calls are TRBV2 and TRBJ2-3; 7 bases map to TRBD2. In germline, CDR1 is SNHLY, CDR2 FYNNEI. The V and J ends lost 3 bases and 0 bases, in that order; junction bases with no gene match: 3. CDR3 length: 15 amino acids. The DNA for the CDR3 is TGTGCCAGCAGTGATCTAGCGGATAGCACAGATACGCAGTATTTT. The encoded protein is CASSDLADSTDTQYF.

In DNA form, the CDR3 reads TGTGCCACCCGAGGACTAGTCTACAATGAGCAGTTCTTC. It yields the protein CATRGLVYNEQFF. The chain is built from TRBV6-6 and TRBJ2-1, with 7 nucleotides matching TRBD2. The CDR3 extends over 13 amino acids. Per germline, CDR1 MNHNY and CDR2 SVGAGI (reference sequence). V lost 10 bases, J lost 3 bases, and 6 bases stayed unmatched.

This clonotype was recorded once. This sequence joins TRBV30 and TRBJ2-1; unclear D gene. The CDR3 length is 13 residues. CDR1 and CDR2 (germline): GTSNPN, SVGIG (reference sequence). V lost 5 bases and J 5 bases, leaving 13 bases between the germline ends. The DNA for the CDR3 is TGTGCCTGGGACCGAGCGTGGCACAATGAGCAGTTCTTC. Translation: CAWDRAWHNEQFF. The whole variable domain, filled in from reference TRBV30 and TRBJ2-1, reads SQTIHQWPATLVQPVGSPLSLECTVEGTSNPNLYWYRQAAGRGLQLLFYSVGIGQISSEVPQNLSASRPQDRQFILSSKKLLLSDSGFYLCAWDRAWHNEQFFGPGTRLTVL.

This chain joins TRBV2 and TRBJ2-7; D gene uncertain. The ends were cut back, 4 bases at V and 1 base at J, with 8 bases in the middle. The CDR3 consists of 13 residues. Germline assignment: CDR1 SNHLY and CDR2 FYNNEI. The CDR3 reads CASSGRLSYEQYF. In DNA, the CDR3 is TGTGCCAGCAGTGGACGGCTGTCCTACGAGCAGTACTTC. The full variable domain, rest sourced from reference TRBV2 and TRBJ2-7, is EPEVTQTPSHQVTQMGQEVILRCVPISNHLYFYWYRQILGQKVEFLVSFYNNEISEKSEIFDDQFSVERPDGSNFTLKIRSTKLEDSAMYFCASSGRLSYEQYFGPGTRLTVT.

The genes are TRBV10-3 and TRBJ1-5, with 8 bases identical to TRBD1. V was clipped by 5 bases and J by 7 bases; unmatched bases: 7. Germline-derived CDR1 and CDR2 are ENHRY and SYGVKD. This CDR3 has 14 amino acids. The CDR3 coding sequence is TGTGCCATCAGTACAGGGGGGGGGCAACAGCCCCAGCATTTT. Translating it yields CAISTGGGQQPQHF.

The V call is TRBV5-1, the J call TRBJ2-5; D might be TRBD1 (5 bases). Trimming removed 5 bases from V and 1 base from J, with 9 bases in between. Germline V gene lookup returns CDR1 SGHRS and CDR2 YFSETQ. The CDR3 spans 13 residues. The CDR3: CASRPQGQETQYF. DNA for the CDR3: TGCGCCAGCAGGCCCCAGGGCCAAGAGACCCAGTACTTC.

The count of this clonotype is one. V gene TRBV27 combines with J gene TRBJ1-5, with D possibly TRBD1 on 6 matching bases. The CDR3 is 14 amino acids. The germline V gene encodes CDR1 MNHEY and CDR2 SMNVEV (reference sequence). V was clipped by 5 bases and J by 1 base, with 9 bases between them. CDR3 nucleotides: TGTGCCAGCAGTCAACAGGGAAGCAATCAGCCCCAGCATTTT. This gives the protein CASSQQGSNQPQHF.

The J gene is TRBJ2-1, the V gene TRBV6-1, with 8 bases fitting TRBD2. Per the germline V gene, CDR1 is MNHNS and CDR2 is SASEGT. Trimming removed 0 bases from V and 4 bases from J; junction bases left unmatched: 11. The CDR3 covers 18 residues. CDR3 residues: CASSEALIQREPYNEQFF. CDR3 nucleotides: TGTGCCAGCAGTGAAGCCCTGATCCAGCGGGAGCCTTACAATGAGCAGTTCTTC.

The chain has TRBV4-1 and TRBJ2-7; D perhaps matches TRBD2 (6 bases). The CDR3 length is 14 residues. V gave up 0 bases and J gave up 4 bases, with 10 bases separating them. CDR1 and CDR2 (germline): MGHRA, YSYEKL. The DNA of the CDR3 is TGCGCCAGCAGCCAAGAAATCGGGAGTTACGAGCAGTACTTC. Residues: CASSQEIGSYEQYF.

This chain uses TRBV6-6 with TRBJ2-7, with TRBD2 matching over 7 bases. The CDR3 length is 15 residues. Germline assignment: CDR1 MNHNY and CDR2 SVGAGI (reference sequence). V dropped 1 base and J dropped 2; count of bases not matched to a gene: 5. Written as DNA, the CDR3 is TGTGCCAGCAGTTACTTGAGAGCGGGGACCTACGAGCAGTACTTC. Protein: CASSYLRAGTYEQYF.

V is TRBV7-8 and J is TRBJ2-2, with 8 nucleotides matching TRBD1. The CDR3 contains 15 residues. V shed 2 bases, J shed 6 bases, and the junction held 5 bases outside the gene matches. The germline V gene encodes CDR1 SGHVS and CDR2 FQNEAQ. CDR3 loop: CASSLKDRVSGELFF. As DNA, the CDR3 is TGTGCCAGCAGCTTAAAGGACAGGGTGTCCGGGGAGCTGTTTTTT.

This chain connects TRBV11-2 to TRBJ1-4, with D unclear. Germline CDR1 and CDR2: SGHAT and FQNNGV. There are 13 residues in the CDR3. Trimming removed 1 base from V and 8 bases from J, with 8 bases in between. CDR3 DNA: TGTGCCAGCAGCTTAGGGGCCAGAGAAAAACTGTTTTTT. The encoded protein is CASSLGAREKLFF.

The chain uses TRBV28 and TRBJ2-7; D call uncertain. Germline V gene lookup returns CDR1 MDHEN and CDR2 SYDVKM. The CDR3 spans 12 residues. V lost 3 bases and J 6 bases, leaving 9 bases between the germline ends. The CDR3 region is CASSFDRSEQYF. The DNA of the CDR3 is TGTGCCAGCAGTTTCGATAGGAGCGAGCAGTACTTC.

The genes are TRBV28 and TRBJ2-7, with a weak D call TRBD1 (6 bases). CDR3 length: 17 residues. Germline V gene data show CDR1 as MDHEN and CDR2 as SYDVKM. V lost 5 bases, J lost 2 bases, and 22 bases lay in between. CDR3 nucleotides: TGTGCCAGCAGTATTAAACAGGGTACTCGATGGACCTACGAGCAGTACTTC. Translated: CASSIKQGTRWTYEQYF. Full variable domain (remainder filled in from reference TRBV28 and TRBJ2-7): DVKVTQSSRYLVKRTGEKVFLECVQDMDHENMFWYRQDPGLGLRLIYFSYDVKMKEKGDIPEGYSVSREKKERFSLILESASTNQTSMYLCASSIKQGTRWTYEQYFGPGTRLTVT.

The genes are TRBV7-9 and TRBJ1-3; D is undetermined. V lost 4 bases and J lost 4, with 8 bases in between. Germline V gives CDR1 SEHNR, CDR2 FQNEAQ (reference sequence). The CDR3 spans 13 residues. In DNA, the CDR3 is TGTGCCAGCAGCTACCCCACAGGAAACACCATATATTTT. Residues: CASSYPTGNTIYF.

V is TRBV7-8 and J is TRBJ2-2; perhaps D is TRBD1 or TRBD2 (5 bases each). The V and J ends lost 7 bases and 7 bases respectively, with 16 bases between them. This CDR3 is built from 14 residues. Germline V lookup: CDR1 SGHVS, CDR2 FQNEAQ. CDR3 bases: TGTGCCAGCACGCGAGGGGTGTCGGTCGGGGAGCTGTTTTTT. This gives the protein CASTRGVSVGELFF.